This T cell receptor (beta chain) was observed in a study of T cell changes during pregnancy in multiple sclerosis. Produced via immunoSEQ multiplex PCR; TCRdb's table is partial and in-frame only. This repertoire shows about 48,000 clones, roughly 85% found once; its top ten account for around 1.3%. The CDR3 loop spans 15 amino acids. The trim removed 5 bases at V and 0 bases at J, leaving 3 bases unmatched. CDR1 and CDR2 (germline): LNHDA, SQIVND (reference sequence). Sequencing used CD4+ T cells from peripheral blood mononuclear cells, obtained in the second trimester of pregnancy. The V call is TRBV19, the J call TRBJ2-7; 11 nucleotides match TRBD2. This receptor was identified in a female donor with multiple sclerosis, enrolled in a pregnancy study. CDR3 loop: CASSRLAGSSYEQYF. The CDR3 DNA is TGTGCCAGTAGTCGACTAGCGGGGAGCTCCTACGAGCAGTACTTC.